The sequence of this T cell receptor beta chain was determined in a study of blood T cell repertoires in COVID-19. In the study overall: Donors in the United States, Italy and Spain gave samples during acute or convalescent COVID-19. T cells, B-cell-depleted T cells, or PBMCs supplied cDNA or gDNA.

Study processing details: Nucleated cell counts were estimated from reference gene primer amplification. Generated by immunoSEQ multiplex PCR, the TCRdb table keeps only in-frame clones and is missing some. V, J and clone size derive from that table, while D and trimming were established from the DNA sequence. The sample has under 140,000 clones, under 75% seen once. The CDR3 is 17 amino acids. CDR1 SGHVS and CDR2 FQNEAQ come from the germline V gene. J was trimmed by 2 bases and V by 5 bases; bases with no gene match: 9. Sequences were obtained from peripheral blood. The rearrangement links TRBV7-8 to TRBJ2-1; 10 bases align to TRBD2. The receptor was isolated from a woman in her sixties or seventies with acute or convalescent COVID-19. This chain's CDR3 is CASSLRELAGPYNEQFF. In DNA form, the CDR3 reads TGTGCCAGCAGCCTAAGGGAACTAGCGGGGCCCTACAATGAGCAGTTCTTC. Based on the CDR3 plus reference TRBV7-8 and TRBJ2-1, the full variable domain is GAGVSQSPRYKVAKRGQDVALRCDPISGHVSLFWYQQALGQGPEFLTYFQNEAQLDKSGLPSDRFFAERPEGSVSTLKIQRTQQEDSAVYLCASSLRELAGPYNEQFFGPGTRLTVL.